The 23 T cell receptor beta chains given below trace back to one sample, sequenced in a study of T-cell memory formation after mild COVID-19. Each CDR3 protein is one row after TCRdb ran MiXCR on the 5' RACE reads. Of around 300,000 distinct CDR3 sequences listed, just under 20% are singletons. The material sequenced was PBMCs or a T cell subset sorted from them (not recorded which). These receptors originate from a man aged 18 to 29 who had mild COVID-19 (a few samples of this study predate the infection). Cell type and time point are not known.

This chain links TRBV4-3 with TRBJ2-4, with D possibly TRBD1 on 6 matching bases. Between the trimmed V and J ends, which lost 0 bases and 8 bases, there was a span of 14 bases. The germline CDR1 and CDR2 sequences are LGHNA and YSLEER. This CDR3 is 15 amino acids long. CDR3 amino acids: CASSQEAGAVYIQYF. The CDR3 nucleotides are TGCGCCAGCAGCCAAGAAGCAGGGGCCGTGTACATTCAGTACTTC.

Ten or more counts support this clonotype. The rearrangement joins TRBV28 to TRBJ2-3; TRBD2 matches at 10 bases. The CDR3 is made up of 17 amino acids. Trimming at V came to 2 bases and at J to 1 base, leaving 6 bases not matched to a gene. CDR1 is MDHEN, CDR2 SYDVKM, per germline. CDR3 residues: CASSLDPLAGGTDTQYF. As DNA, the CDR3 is TGTGCCAGCAGTTTAGATCCCCTAGCGGGGGGCACAGATACGCAGTATTTT.

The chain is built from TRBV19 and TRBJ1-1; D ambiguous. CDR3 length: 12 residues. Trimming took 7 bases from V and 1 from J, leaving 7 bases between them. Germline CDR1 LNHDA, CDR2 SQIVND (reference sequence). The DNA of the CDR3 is TGTGCCAGTAAGCAGTCGAACACTGAAGCTTTCTTT. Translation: CASKQSNTEAFF.

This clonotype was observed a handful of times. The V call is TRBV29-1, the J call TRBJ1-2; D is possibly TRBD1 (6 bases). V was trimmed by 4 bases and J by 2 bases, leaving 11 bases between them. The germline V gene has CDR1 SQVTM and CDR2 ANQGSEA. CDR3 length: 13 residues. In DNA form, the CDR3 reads TGCAGCGTTGGGCGGACAGAAAACTATGGCTACACCTTC. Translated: CSVGRTENYGYTF.

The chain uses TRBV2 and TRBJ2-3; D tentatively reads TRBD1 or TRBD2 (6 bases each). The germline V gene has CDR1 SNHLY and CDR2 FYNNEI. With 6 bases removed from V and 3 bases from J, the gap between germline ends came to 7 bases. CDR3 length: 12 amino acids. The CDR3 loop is CASRGGTDTQYF. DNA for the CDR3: TGTGCCAGCAGAGGGGGGACAGATACGCAGTATTTT.

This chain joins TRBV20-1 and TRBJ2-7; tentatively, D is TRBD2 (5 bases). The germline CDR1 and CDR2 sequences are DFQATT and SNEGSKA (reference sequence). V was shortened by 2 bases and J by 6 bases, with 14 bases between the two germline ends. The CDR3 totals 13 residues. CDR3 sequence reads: CSARSPPGGEQYF. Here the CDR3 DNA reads TGCAGTGCTAGAAGTCCCCCCGGAGGCGAGCAGTACTTC.

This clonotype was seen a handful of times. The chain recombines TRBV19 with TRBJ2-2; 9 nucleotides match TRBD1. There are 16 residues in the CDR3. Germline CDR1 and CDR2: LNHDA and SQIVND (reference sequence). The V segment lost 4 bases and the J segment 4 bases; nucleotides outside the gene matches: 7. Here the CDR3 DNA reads TGTGCCAGTAGTAATCCCGGGACAGGGACCACCGGGGAGCTGTTTTTT. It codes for CASSNPGTGTTGELFF.

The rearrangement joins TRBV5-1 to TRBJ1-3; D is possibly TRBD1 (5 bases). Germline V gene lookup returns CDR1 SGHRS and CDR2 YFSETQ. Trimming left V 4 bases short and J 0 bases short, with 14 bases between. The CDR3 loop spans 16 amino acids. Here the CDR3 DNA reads TGCGCCAGCAGCACGGGGGAGGGTCCCTCTGGAAACACCATATATTTT. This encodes CASSTGEGPSGNTIYF. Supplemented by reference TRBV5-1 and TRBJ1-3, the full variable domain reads KAGVTQTPRYLIKTRGQQVTLSCSPISGHRSVSWYQQTPGQGLQFLFEYFSETQRNKGNFPGRFSGRQFSNSRSEMNVSTLELGDSALYLCASSTGEGPSGNTIYFGEGSWLTVV.

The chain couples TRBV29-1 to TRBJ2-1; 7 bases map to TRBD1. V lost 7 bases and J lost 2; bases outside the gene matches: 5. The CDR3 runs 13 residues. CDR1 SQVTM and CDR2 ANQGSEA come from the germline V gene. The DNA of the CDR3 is TGCAGCGCCTTGACAGGGACCTACAATGAGCAGTTCTTC. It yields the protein CSALTGTYNEQFF.

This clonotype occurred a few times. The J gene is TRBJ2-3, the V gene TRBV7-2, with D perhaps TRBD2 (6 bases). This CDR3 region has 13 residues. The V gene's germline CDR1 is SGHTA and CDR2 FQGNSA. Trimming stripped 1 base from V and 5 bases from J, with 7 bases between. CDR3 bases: TGTGCCAGCAGCTTAGAGCGGGTAGATACGCAGTATTTT. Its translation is CASSLERVDTQYF.

CDR3 sequence reads: CATSIRLAGGQETQYF. Written as DNA, the CDR3 is TGTGCCACCAGTATACGACTAGCGGGGGGCCAAGAGACCCAGTACTTC. This chain joins TRBV24-1 and TRBJ2-5; 13 bases agree with TRBD2. Trimming at V came to 6 bases and at J to 1 base, leaving 4 bases not matched to a gene. The CDR3 has 16 amino acids. Germline CDR1 is KGHDR and CDR2 is SFDVKD.

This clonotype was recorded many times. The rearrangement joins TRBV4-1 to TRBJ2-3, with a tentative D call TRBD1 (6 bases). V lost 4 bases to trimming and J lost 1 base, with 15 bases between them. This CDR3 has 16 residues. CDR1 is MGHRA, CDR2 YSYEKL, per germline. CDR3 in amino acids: CASSLHQGPGTDTQYF. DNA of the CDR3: TGCGCCAGCAGCCTGCATCAGGGGCCTGGCACAGATACGCAGTATTTT.

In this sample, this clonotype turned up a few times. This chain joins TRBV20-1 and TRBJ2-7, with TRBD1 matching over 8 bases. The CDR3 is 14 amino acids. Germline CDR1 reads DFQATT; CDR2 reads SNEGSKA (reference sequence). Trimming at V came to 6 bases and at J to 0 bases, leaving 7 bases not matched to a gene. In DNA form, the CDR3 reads TGCAGTGCAGCGACAGGGGCCCACTCCTACGAGCAGTACTTC. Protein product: CSAATGAHSYEQYF.

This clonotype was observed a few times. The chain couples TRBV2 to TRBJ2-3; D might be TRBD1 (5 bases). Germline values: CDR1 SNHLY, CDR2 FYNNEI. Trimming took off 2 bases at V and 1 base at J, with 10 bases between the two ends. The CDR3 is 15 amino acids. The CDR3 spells CASSEQGIGTDTQYF. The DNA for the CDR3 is TGTGCCAGCAGTGAACAGGGAATAGGCACAGATACGCAGTATTTT. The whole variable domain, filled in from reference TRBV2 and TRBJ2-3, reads EPEVTQTPSHQVTQMGQEVILRCVPISNHLYFYWYRQILGQKVEFLVSFYNNEISEKSEIFDDQFSVERPDGSNFTLKIRSTKLEDSAMYFCASSEQGIGTDTQYFGPGTRLTVL.

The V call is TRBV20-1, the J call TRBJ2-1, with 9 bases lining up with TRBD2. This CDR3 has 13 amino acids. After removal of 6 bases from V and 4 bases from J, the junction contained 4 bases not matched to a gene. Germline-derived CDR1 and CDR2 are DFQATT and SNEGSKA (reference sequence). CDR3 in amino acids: CSAATSGYNEQFF. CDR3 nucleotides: TGCAGTGCCGCGACTAGCGGATACAATGAGCAGTTCTTC.

The DNA for the CDR3 is TGTGCCAGCAGTCTCTTTTTGGGACAGGGAGGAGACGAGCAGTACTTC. Amino acids: CASSLFLGQGGDEQYF. The rearrangement links TRBV12-3 or TRBV12-4 to TRBJ2-7, with 9 bases matching TRBD1. Trimming cost V 5 bases and J 5 bases; bases outside gene matches: 13. The CDR3 covers 16 residues.

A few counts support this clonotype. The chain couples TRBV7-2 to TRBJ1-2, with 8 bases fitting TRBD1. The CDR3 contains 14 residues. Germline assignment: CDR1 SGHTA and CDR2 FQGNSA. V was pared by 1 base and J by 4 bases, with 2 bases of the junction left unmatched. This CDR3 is CASSLDGTGYGYTF. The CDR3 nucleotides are TGTGCCAGCAGCTTAGATGGGACAGGCTATGGCTACACCTTC.

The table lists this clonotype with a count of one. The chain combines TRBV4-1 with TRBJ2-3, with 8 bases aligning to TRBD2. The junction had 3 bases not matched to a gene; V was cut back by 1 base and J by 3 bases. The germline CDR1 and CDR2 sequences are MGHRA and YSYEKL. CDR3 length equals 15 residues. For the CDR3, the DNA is TGCGCCAGCAGCCAAGGGACTAGCTTTACAGATACGCAGTATTTT. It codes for CASSQGTSFTDTQYF.

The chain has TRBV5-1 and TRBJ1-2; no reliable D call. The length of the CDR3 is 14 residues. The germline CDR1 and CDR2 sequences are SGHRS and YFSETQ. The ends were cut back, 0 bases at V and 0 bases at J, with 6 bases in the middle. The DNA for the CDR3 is TGCGCCAGCAGCTTGGACGGAGCTAACTATGGCTACACCTTC. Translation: CASSLDGANYGYTF.

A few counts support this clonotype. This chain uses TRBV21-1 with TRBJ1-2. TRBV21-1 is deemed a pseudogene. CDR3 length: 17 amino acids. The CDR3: CASLKGRIKRSVGGYTF. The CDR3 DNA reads TGTGCCAGCCTAAAGGGCCGCATTAAGAGGTCCGTTGGCGGCTACACCTTC.

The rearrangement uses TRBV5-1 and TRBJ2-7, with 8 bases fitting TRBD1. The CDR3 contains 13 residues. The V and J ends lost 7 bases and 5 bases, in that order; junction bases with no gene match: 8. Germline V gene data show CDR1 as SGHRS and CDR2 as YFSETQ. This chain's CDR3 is CASGRTGKDEQYF. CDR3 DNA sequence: TGCGCCAGCGGCAGGACAGGGAAGGACGAGCAGTACTTC.

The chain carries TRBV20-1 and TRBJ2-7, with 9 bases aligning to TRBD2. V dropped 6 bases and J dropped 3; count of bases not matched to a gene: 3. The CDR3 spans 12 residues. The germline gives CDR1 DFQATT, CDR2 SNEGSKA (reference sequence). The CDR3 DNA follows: TGCAGTGCCCCGACTAGCGGCTACGAGCAGTACTTC. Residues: CSAPTSGYEQYF.

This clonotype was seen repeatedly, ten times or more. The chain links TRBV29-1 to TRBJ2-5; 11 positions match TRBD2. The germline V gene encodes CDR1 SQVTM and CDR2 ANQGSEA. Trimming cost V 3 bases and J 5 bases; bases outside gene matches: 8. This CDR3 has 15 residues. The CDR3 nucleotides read TGCAGCGTTGAGCTAACTAGCGGGGGCAGGGAGACCCAGTACTTC. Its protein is CSVELTSGGRETQYF.